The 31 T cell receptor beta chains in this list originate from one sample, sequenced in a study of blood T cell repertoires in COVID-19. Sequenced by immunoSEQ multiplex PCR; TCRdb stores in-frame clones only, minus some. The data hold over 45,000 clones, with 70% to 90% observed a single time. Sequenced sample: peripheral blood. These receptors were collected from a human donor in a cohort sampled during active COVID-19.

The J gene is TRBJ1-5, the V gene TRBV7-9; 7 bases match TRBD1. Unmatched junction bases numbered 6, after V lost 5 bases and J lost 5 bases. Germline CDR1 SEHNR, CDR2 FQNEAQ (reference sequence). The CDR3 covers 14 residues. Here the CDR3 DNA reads TGTGCCAGCAGCCCGACAGGGTGGGATCAGCCCCAGCATTTT. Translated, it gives CASSPTGWDQPQHF.

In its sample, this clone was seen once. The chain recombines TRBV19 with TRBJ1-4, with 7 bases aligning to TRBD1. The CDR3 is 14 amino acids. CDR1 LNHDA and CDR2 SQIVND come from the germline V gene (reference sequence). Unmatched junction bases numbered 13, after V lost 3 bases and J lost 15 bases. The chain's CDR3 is CASSISKGTASVFF. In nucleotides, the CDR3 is TGTGCCAGTAGTATTAGTAAAGGGACAGCCTCGGTGTTTTTT.

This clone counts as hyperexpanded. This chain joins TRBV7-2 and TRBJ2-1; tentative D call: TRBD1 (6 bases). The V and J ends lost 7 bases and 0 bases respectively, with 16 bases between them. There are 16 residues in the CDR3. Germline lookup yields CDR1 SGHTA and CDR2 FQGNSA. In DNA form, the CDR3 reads TGTGCCAGCATCCAGGAGAGGGGGAGCTCCTACAATGAGCAGTTCTTC. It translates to CASIQERGSSYNEQFF. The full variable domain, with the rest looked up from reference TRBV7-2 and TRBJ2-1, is GAGVSQSPSNKVTEKGKDVELRCDPISGHTALYWYRQSLGQGLEFLIYFQGNSAPDKSGLPSDRFSAERTGGSVSTLTIQRTQQEDSAVYLCASIQERGSSYNEQFFGPGTRLTVL.

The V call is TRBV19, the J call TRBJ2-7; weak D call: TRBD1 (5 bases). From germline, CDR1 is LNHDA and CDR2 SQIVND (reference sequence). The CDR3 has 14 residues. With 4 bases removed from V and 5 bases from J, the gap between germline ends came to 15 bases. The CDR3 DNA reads TGTGCCAGTAGTAGCAGGGAAGGGCGGAACGAGCAGTACTTC. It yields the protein CASSSREGRNEQYF.

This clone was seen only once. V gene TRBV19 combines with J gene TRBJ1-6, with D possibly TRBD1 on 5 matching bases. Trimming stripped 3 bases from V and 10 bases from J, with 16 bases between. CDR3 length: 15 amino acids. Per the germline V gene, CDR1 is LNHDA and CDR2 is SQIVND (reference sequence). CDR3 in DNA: TGTGCCAGTAGTATGTTCTGGCAGGGCAGATCACCCCTCCACTTT. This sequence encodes CASSMFWQGRSPLHF.

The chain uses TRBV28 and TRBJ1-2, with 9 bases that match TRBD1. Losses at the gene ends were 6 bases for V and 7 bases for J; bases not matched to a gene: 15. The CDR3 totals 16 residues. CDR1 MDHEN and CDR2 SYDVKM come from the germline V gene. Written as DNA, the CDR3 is TGTGCCAGCAGGCCATCGGTCTACCGGGACAGGGTTGGCTACACCTTC. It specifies CASRPSVYRDRVGYTF.

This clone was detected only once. The CDR3 spells CASSPGQSSETQYF. For the CDR3, the DNA is TGCGCCAGCAGCCCAGGACAGAGTAGTGAGACCCAGTACTTC. This chain connects TRBV5-1 to TRBJ2-5; possible D gene TRBD1, 6 bases. Germline V gene lookup returns CDR1 SGHRS and CDR2 YFSETQ. The CDR3 runs 14 residues. Deletions cut 4 bases from V and 5 bases from J, with 15 bases between.

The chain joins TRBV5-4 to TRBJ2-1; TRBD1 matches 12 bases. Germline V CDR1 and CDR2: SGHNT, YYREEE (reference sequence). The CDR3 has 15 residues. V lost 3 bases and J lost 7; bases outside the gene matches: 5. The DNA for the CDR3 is TGTGCCAGCAGCTCCGGGACAGGGGGCTATAATGAGCAGTTCTTC. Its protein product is CASSSGTGGYNEQFF.

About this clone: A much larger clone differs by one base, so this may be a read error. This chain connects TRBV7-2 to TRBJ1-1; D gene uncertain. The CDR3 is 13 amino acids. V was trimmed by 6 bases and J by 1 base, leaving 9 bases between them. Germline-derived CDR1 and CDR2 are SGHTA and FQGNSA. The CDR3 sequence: CASSYTQNTEAFF. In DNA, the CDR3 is TGTGCCAGCAGTTACACACAGAACACTGAAGCTTTCTTT.

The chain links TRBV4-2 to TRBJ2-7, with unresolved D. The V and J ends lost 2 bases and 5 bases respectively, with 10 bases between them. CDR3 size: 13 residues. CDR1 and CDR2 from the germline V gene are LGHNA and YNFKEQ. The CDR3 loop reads CASSQLSSDEQYF. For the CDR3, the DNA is TGTGCCAGCAGCCAATTATCTTCGGACGAGCAGTACTTC.

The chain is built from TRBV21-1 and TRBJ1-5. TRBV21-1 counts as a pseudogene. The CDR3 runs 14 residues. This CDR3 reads CARIEVPGNQPQHF. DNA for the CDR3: TGTGCCAGGATCGAAGTTCCGGGCAATCAGCCCCAGCATTTT.

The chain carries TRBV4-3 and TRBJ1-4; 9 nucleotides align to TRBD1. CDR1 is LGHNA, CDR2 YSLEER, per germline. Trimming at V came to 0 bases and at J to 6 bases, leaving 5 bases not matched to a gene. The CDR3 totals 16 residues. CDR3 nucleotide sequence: TGCGCCAGCAGCCAAGACTCGACAGGGGGAGATGAAAAACTGTTTTTT. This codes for CASSQDSTGGDEKLFF.

The DNA of the CDR3 is TGTGCCAGCAGTTACTATGCTGGCAGGGGTTATGGCTACACCTTC. Protein product: CASSYYAGRGYGYTF. V and J are TRBV6-2 or TRBV6-3 and TRBJ1-2, with a possible D match to TRBD1 (6 bases). V dropped 1 base and J dropped 5 bases, with 14 bases sitting between them. The CDR3 runs 15 residues. Germline V gene sequence: CDR1 MNHEY, CDR2 SVGEGT.

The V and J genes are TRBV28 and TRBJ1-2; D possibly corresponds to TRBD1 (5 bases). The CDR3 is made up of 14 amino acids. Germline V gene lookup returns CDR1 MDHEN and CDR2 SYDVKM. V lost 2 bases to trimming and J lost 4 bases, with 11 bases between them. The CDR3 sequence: CASSLENRIYGYTF. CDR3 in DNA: TGTGCCAGCAGTTTAGAAAACAGGATCTATGGCTACACCTTC.

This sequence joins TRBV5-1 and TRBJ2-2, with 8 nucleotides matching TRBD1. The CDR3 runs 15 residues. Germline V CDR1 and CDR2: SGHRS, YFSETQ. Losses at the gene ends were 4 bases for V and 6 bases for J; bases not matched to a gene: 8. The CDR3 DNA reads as TGCGCCAGCAGCCCACCGACAGGGGATGCCGGGGAGCTGTTTTTT. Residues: CASSPPTGDAGELFF. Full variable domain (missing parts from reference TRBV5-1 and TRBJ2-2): KAGVTQTPRYLIKTRGQQVTLSCSPISGHRSVSWYQQTPGQGLQFLFEYFSETQRNKGNFPGRFSGRQFSNSRSEMNVSTLELGDSALYLCASSPPTGDAGELFFGEGSRLTVL.

The CDR3: CASQQGWGLSYEQYF. For the CDR3, the DNA is TGTGCCAGCCAACAGGGGTGGGGACTCTCCTACGAGCAGTACTTC. The V gene is TRBV6-5, the J gene TRBJ2-7; TRBD1 is a possible D gene (7 bases). From germline, CDR1 is MNHEY and CDR2 SVGAGI. The V end lost 8 bases, the J end lost 0 bases, and 17 bases lay between the germline ends. The CDR3 consists of 15 residues.

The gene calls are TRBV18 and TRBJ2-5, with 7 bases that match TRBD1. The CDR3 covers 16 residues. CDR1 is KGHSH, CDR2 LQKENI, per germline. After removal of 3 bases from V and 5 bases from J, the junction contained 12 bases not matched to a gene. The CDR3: CASSPLGQPQGETQYF. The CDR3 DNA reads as TGTGCCAGCTCACCTCTGGGACAGCCCCAGGGGGAGACCCAGTACTTC.

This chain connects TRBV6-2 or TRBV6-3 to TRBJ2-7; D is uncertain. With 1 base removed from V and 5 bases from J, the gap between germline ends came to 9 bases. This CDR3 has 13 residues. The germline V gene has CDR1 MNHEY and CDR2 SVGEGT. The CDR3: CASSYFLRDEQYF. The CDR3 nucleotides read TGTGCCAGCAGTTACTTCCTTCGCGACGAGCAGTACTTC.

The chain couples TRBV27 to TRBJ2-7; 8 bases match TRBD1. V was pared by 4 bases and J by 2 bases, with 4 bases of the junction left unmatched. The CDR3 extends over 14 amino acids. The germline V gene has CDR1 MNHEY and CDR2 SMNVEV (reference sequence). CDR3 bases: TGTGCCAGCAGTTCCGACAGGGGCCCCTACGAGCAGTACTTC. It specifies CASSSDRGPYEQYF.

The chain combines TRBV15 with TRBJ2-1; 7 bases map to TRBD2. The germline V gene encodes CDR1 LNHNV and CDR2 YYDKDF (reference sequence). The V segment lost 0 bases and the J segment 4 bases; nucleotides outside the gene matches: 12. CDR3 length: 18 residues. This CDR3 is CATSRDRSLGGKYNEQFF. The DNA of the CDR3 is TGTGCCACCAGCAGAGATCGTTCTTTGGGGGGGAAATACAATGAGCAGTTCTTC.

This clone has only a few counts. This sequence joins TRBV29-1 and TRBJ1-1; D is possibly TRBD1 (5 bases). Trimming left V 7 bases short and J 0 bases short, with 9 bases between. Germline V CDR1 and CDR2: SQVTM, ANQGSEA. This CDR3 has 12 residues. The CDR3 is CSATVLNTEAFF. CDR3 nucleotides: TGCAGCGCGACAGTCCTGAACACTGAAGCTTTCTTT.

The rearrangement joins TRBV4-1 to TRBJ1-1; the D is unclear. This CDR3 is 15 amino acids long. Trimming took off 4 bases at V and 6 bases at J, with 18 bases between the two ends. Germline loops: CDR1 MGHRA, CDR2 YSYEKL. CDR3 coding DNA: TGCGCCAGCAGCCCCTTGGAAGAGGGCCGGGCTGAAGCTTTCTTT. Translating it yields CASSPLEEGRAEAFF.

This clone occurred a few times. CDR3 protein: CASSKLWTGEYGYTF. CDR3 coding DNA: TGTGCCAGCAGCAAGCTTTGGACAGGGGAATATGGCTACACCTTC. V is TRBV7-2 and J is TRBJ1-2; 9 bases map to TRBD1. CDR3 size: 15 residues. After removal of 5 bases from V and 5 bases from J, the junction contained 9 bases not matched to a gene. Germline-derived CDR1 and CDR2 are SGHTA and FQGNSA.

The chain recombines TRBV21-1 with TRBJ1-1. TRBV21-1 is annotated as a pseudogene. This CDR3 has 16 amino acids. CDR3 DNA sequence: TGTGCCAGCAGCAAAGTAGTTTATATCGCGGGCACTGAAGCTTTCTTT. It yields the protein CASSKVVYIAGTEAFF.

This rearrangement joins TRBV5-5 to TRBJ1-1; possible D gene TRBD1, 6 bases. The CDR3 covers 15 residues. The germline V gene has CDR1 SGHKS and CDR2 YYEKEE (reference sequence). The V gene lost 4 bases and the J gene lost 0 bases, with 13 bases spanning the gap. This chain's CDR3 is CASSLTGTLNTEAFF. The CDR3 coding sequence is TGTGCCAGCAGCCTGACAGGAACCTTGAACACTGAAGCTTTCTTT.

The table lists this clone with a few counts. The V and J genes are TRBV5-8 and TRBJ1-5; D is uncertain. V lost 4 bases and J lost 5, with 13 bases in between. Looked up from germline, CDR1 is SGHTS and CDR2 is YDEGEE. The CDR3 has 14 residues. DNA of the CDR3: TGTGCCAGCAGCCCCCCCAAGACTTATCAGCCCCAGCATTTT. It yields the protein CASSPPKTYQPQHF.

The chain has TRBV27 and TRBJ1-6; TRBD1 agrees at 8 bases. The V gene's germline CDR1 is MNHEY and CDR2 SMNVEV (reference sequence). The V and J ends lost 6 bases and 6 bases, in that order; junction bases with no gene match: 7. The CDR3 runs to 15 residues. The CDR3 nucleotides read TGTGCCAGCAGACCGGGGACAGGAGCTAATTCACCCCTCCACTTT. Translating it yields CASRPGTGANSPLHF.

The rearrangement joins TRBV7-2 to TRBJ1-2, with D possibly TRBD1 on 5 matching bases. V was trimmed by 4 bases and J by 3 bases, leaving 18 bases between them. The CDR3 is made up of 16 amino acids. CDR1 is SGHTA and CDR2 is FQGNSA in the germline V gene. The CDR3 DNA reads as TGTGCCAGCAGCTCTATGACGGCGGACATTTACTATGGCTACACCTTC. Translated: CASSSMTADIYYGYTF.

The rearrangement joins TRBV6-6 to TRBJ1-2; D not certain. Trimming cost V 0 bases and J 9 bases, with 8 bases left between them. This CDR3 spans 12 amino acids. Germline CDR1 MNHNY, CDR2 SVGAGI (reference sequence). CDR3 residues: CASSYSTESYTF. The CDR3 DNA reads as TGTGCCAGCAGTTACTCGACGGAGAGCTACACCTTC.

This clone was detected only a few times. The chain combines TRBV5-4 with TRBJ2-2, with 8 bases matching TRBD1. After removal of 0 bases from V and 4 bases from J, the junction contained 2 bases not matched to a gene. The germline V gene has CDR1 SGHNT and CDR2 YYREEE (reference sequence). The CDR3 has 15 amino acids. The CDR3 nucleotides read TGTGCCAGCAGCTTGGGGCAGGGGGCCACCGGGGAGCTGTTTTTT. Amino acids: CASSLGQGATGELFF.

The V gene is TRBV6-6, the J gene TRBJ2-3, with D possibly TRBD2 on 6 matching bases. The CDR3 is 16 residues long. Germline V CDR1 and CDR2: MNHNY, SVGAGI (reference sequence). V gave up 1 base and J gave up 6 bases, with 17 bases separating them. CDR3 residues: CASSYWGGAQSDTQYF. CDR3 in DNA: TGTGCCAGCAGTTACTGGGGCGGGGCTCAGTCTGATACGCAGTATTTT.